This TCR beta chain was retrieved from a study of T cells in Graves' hyperthyroidism and ophthalmopathy. Findings and caveats of the study: Ophthalmopathy was separated from stable hyperthyroidism by a 13 V-J model.

Diagnosing involved the use of clinical symptoms, serum thyroxine and TRAb, thyroid ultrasound and orbital computed tomography. Turning to this clonotype: What it binds is unknown.

TCR beta CDR3 region amplification was performed from RNA transcripts. TCR CDR3 underwent first-round RT-PCR with the HTBI primer set. TCRdb reprocessed the multiplex PCR reads via MiXCR and lists one record per CDR3 protein. Of around 200,000 distinct CDR3 sequences listed, 15% to 20% were seen once; the top ten hold roughly 44%. From germline, CDR1 is SGHVS and CDR2 FQNEAQ. Unmatched junction bases numbered 6, after V lost 2 bases and J lost 4 bases. This CDR3 spans 15 amino acids. V usage is TRBV7-8 and J usage is TRBJ2-7; the match to TRBD1 covers 9 bases. This TCR came from a man aged 35 to 55 with Graves' hyperthyroidism. The source material was blood. The CDR3 DNA follows: TGTGCCAGCAGCTTAAAAAGGGACAGGGCTTACGAGCAGTACTTC. This gives the protein CASSLKRDRAYEQYF.